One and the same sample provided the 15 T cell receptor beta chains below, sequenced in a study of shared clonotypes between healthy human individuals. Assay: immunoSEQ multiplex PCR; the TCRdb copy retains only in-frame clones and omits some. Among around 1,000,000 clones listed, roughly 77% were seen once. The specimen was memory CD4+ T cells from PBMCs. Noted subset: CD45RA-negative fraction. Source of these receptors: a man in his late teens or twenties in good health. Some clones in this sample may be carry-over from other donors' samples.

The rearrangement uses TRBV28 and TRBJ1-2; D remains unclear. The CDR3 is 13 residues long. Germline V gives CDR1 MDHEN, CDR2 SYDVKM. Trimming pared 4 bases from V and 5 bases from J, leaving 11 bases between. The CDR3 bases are TGTGCCAGCAGTTCTGGAAATCGATATGGCTACACCTTC. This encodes CASSSGNRYGYTF.

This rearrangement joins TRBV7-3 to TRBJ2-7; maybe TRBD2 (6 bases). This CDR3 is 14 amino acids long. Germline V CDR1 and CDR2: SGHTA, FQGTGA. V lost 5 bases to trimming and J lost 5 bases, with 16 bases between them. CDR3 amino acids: CASSGLALHHEQYF. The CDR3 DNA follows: TGTGCCAGCAGCGGGCTAGCGCTTCACCACGAGCAGTACTTC.

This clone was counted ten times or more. The CDR3 loop is CASSPRGRETQYF. CDR3 sequence (DNA): TGTGCCAGCTCACCACGGGGTCGTGAGACCCAGTACTTC. The J gene is TRBJ2-5, the V gene TRBV18; D is unresolved. V lost 1 base and J lost 5, with 8 bases in between. Germline loops: CDR1 KGHSH, CDR2 LQKENI. The CDR3 is made up of 13 amino acids.

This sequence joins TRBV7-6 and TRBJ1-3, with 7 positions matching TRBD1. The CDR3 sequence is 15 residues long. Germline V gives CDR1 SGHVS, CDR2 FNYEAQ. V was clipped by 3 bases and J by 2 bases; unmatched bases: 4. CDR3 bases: TGTGCCAGCAGCTTGTTACAGGGGACTGGAAACACCATATATTTT. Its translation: CASSLLQGTGNTIYF.

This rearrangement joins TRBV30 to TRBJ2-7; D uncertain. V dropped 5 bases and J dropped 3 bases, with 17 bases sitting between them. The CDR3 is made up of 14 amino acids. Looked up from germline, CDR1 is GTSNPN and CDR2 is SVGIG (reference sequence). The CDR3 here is CAWGMGVGYYEQYF. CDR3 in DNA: TGTGCCTGGGGGATGGGCGTAGGATACTACGAGCAGTACTTC.

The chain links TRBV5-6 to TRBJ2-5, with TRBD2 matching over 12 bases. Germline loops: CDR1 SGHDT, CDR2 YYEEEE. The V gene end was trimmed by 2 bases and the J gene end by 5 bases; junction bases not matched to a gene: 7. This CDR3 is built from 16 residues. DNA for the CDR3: TGTGCCAGCAGCTTCGGACTAGCGGGATCTTGGGAGACCCAGTACTTC. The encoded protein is CASSFGLAGSWETQYF. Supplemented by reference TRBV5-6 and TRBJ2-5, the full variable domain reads DAGVTQSPTHLIKTRGQQVTLRCSPKSGHDTVSWYQQALGQGPQFIFQYYEEEERQRGNFPDRFSGHQFPNYSSELNVNALLLGDSALYLCASSFGLAGSWETQYFGPGTRLLVL.

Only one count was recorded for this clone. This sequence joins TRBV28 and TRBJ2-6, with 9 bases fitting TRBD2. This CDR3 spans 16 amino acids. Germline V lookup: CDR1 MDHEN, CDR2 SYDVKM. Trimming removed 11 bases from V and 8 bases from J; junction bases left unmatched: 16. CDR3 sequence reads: CASREGGLTGPNVLTF. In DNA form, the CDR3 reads TGTGCCTCGCGGGAGGGGGGGCTTACAGGACCCAACGTCCTGACTTTC.

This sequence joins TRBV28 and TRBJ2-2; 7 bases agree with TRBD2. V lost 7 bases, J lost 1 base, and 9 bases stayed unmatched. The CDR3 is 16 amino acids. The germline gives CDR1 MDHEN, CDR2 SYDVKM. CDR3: CASNSPSGENTGELFF. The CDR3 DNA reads TGTGCCAGCAACTCACCTAGCGGTGAGAACACCGGGGAGCTGTTTTTT.

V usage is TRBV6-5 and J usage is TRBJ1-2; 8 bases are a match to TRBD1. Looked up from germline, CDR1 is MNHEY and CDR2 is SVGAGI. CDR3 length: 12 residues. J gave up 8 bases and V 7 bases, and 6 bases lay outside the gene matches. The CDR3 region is CASTRDRKGYTF. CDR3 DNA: TGTGCCAGCACCAGGGACAGGAAAGGCTACACCTTC.

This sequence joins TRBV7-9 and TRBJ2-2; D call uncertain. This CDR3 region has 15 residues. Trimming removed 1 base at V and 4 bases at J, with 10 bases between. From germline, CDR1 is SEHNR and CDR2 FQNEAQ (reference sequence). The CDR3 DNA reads TGTGCCAGCAGCTTAGATTGGGTTGGCACCGGGGAGCTGTTTTTT. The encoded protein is CASSLDWVGTGELFF.

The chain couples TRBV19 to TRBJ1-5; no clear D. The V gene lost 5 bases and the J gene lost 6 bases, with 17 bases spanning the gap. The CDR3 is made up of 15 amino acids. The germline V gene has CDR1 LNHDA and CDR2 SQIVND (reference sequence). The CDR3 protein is CASSVQTREGQPQHF. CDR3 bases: TGTGCCAGTAGTGTCCAGACTCGGGAAGGTCAGCCCCAGCATTTT.

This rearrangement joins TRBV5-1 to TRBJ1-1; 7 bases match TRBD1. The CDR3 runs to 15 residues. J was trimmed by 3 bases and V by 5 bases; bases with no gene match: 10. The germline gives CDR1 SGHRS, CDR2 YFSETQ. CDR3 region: CASSIAGGVYTEAFF. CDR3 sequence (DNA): TGCGCCAGCAGTATTGCAGGGGGGGTGTACACTGAAGCTTTCTTT.

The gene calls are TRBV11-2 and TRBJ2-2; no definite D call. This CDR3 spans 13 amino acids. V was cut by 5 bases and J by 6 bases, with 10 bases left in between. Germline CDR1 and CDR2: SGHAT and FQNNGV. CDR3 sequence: CASSPTRSGELFF. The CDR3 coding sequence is TGTGCCAGCAGCCCTACCAGATCCGGGGAGCTGTTTTTT.

Here the CDR3 DNA reads TGCGCCAGCAGCTTGATTCCGGGGGAGGACTATGGCTACACCTTC. Amino acids: CASSLIPGEDYGYTF. The V gene is TRBV5-1, the J gene TRBJ1-2; D possibly corresponds to TRBD1 (5 bases). The V gene lost 1 base and the J gene lost 3 bases, with 13 bases spanning the gap. This CDR3 has 15 residues. The germline gives CDR1 SGHRS, CDR2 YFSETQ.

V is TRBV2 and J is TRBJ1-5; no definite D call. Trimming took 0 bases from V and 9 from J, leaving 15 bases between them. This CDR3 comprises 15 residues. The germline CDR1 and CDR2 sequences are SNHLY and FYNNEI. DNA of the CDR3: TGTGCCAGCAGTGAAGCTACGGGGATCCGCTTGCCCCAGCATTTT. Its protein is CASSEATGIRLPQHF.